Listed below are T cell receptor beta chains from one sample, sequenced in a study of T cells and Merkel cell carcinoma outcomes. Sequencing used immunoSEQ multiplex PCR; TCRdb keeps in-frame clones, though not all of them. Found here are roughly 15,000 clones, about nine tenths of them singletons; the top ten hold about 2%. Sample: tumor tissue from Merkel cell carcinoma. Receptors were obtained from a human donor with Merkel cell carcinoma. The CDR3 runs from the conserved cysteine through the conserved F or W. Each record gives: D gene, V gene, J gene, clone size, CDR3 DNA, CDR3 protein. A D gene is named only where the DNA matches it firmly. For some rows the clone size is stated as once, few or many, or as a class when expanded; others skip it.

d_gene: NA
v_gene: TRBV21-1
j_gene: TRBJ1-5
abundance: NA
CDR3nt: TGTGCCAGCATCAAACGCCCATCTAACAGGGTTGGTCAGCCCCAGCATTTT
CDR3aa: CASIKRPSNRVGQPQHF

d_gene: NA
v_gene: TRBV2
j_gene: TRBJ2-3
abundance: NA
CDR3nt: TGTGCCAGCAGTGAAGACTTCCCAGATACGCAGTATTTT
CDR3aa: CASSEDFPDTQYF

d_gene: NA
v_gene: TRBV28
j_gene: TRBJ1-4
abundance: NA
CDR3nt: TGTGCCAGCAAAAGGGCTAATGAAAAACTGTTTTTT
CDR3aa: CASKRANEKLFF

d_gene: NA
v_gene: TRBV5-5
j_gene: TRBJ1-1
abundance: NA
CDR3nt: TGTGCCAGCAGCTTGGCTTCGGGCCCTGAAGCTTTCTTT
CDR3aa: CASSLASGPEAFF

d_gene: TRBD1
v_gene: TRBV6-6
j_gene: TRBJ1-1
abundance: NA
CDR3nt: TGTGCCAGCAGTAACCGGGACAGGGAAGCTTTCTTT
CDR3aa: CASSNRDREAFF

d_gene: NA
v_gene: TRBV7-9
j_gene: TRBJ2-1
abundance: NA
CDR3nt: TGTGCCAGCAGCTTAGCCTACGGCCATGAGCAGTTCTTC
CDR3aa: CASSLAYGHEQFF

d_gene: TRBD2
v_gene: TRBV29-1
j_gene: TRBJ2-5
abundance: NA
CDR3nt: TGCAGCGCCGCGGGAGGCAGTGAGACCCAGTACTTC
CDR3aa: CSAAGGSETQYF

d_gene: NA
v_gene: TRBV15
j_gene: TRBJ2-3
abundance: NA
CDR3nt: TGTGCCACCAGCAGAGTTTCAGGGTTTCCAGATACGCAGTATTTT
CDR3aa: CATSRVSGFPDTQYF

d_gene: TRBD2
v_gene: TRBV29-1
j_gene: TRBJ2-2
abundance: NA
CDR3nt: TGCAGCGCCACTAGCGGGAGGTCAACCGGGGAGCTGTTTTTT
CDR3aa: CSATSGRSTGELFF

d_gene: NA
v_gene: TRBV5-1
j_gene: TRBJ2-2
abundance: NA
CDR3nt: TGCGCCAGCAGCTCCCTGTACACCGGGGAGCTGTTTTTT
CDR3aa: CASSSLYTGELFF

d_gene: NA
v_gene: TRBV18
j_gene: TRBJ1-1
abundance: NA
CDR3nt: TGTGCCAGCTCACTCAAGTTCCTCGGGGACACTGAAGCTTTCTTT
CDR3aa: CASSLKFLGDTEAFF

d_gene: TRBD2
v_gene: TRBV5-6
j_gene: TRBJ2-6
abundance: NA
CDR3nt: TGTGCCAGCAGCGCAAGCGGGGGCCTCTCTGGGGCCAACGTCCTGACTTTC
CDR3aa: CASSASGGLSGANVLTF

d_gene: NA
v_gene: TRBV4-2
j_gene: TRBJ2-1
abundance: NA
CDR3nt: TGTGCCAGCAGCCAAGCTTTGGGAAATGAGCAGTTCTTC
CDR3aa: CASSQALGNEQFF

d_gene: NA
v_gene: TRBV5-1
j_gene: TRBJ2-1
abundance: NA
CDR3nt: TGCGCCAGCAGCTTCTGGGGCAATGAGCAGTTCTTC
CDR3aa: CASSFWGNEQFF

d_gene: NA
v_gene: TRBV11-3
j_gene: TRBJ2-7
abundance: NA
CDR3nt: TGTGCCAGCAGCTACCAGACGGACGGCGAGCAGTACTTC
CDR3aa: CASSYQTDGEQYF

d_gene: NA
v_gene: TRBV20-1
j_gene: TRBJ2-5
abundance: NA
CDR3nt: TGCAGTGCCGAAGTTTCCGGAACCCAGTACTTC
CDR3aa: CSAEVSGTQYF

d_gene: NA
v_gene: TRBV2
j_gene: TRBJ1-3
abundance: NA
CDR3nt: TGTGCCAGCAGCAATGGAAACACCATATATTTT
CDR3aa: CASSNGNTIYF

d_gene: TRBD2
v_gene: TRBV5-1
j_gene: TRBJ2-3
abundance: NA
CDR3nt: TGCGCCAGCAGCTTGACCACGACTAGCCCAGATACGCAGTATTTT
CDR3aa: CASSLTTTSPDTQYF

d_gene: NA
v_gene: TRBV28
j_gene: TRBJ1-4
abundance: NA
CDR3nt: TGTGCCAGCCAAGGGGGTGAGATGTATGAAAAACTGTTTTTT
CDR3aa: CASQGGEMYEKLFF

d_gene: NA
v_gene: TRBV4-2
j_gene: TRBJ1-2
abundance: NA
CDR3nt: TGTGCCAGCAGCTACCGGGGATATGGCTACACCTTC
CDR3aa: CASSYRGYGYTF

d_gene: NA
v_gene: TRBV5-1
j_gene: TRBJ1-4
abundance: few
CDR3nt: TGCGCCAGCAGGCGGGGGGATGGGGAAAAACTGTTTTTT
CDR3aa: CASRRGDGEKLFF

d_gene: NA
v_gene: TRBV30
j_gene: TRBJ1-5
abundance: NA
CDR3nt: TGTGCCTGGAGTTTAGGGACGGGTATTCGGCCCCAGCATTTT
CDR3aa: CAWSLGTGIRPQHF

d_gene: NA
v_gene: TRBV21-1
j_gene: TRBJ2-1
abundance: NA
CDR3nt: TGTGCCAGCACTAGCGGGGGGGCCAATGAGCAGTTCTTC
CDR3aa: CASTSGGANEQFF

d_gene: TRBD1
v_gene: TRBV29-1
j_gene: TRBJ2-3
abundance: NA
CDR3nt: TGCAGCTTTGGGACAGGAGCGGTAAGCTCAGATACGCAGTATTTT
CDR3aa: CSFGTGAVSSDTQYF

d_gene: NA
v_gene: TRBV5-4
j_gene: TRBJ2-5
abundance: NA
CDR3nt: TGTGCCAGCAGCTTGGCAGGACAGCGGATCGGGGAGACCCAGTACTTC
CDR3aa: CASSLAGQRIGETQYF

d_gene: NA
v_gene: TRBV9
j_gene: TRBJ1-1
abundance: NA
CDR3nt: TGTGCCAGCAGCGTAGGTCCAGACACTGAAGCTTTCTTT
CDR3aa: CASSVGPDTEAFF

d_gene: NA
v_gene: TRBV5-6
j_gene: TRBJ1-5
abundance: NA
CDR3nt: TGTGCCAGCAGCTTAGGGGGGAGGCAGCCCCAGCATTTT
CDR3aa: CASSLGGRQPQHF

d_gene: NA
v_gene: TRBV2
j_gene: TRBJ2-1
abundance: NA
CDR3nt: TGTGCCAGCAGCGACCGAACTACTAGTAAGAATGAGCAGTTCTTC
CDR3aa: CASSDRTTSKNEQFF

d_gene: NA
v_gene: TRBV15
j_gene: TRBJ1-2
abundance: NA
CDR3nt: TGTGCCACCAGCAGAGATCAGGCAGGTCCCTATGGCTACACCTTC
CDR3aa: CATSRDQAGPYGYTF

d_gene: TRBD1
v_gene: TRBV19
j_gene: TRBJ1-5
abundance: NA
CDR3nt: TGTGCCAGTAGTATTACAGGGGTTCAGCCCCAGCATTTT
CDR3aa: CASSITGVQPQHF

d_gene: NA
v_gene: TRBV5-1
j_gene: TRBJ2-7
abundance: NA
CDR3nt: TGCGCCAGCAGCCAAACGGCCGGGACGACAGGCGAGCAGTACTTC
CDR3aa: CASSQTAGTTGEQYF

d_gene: NA
v_gene: TRBV5-1
j_gene: TRBJ1-5
abundance: NA
CDR3nt: TGTGCCAGCAGCTTGGGGGAAAGGCAGCCCCAGCATTTT
CDR3aa: CASSLGERQPQHF

d_gene: NA
v_gene: TRBV29-1
j_gene: TRBJ1-2
abundance: once
CDR3nt: TGCAGCGTTGAAAATCGCTACTATGGCTACACCTTC
CDR3aa: CSVENRYYGYTF

d_gene: NA
v_gene: TRBV28
j_gene: TRBJ2-7
abundance: NA
CDR3nt: TGTGCCAGCAGTTTCCGGGACGGTCACCGTAGGTACGAGCAGTACTTC
CDR3aa: CASSFRDGHRRYEQYF

d_gene: NA
v_gene: TRBV5-4
j_gene: TRBJ1-1
abundance: NA
CDR3nt: TGTGCCAGCAGCTATTGGGAGACTGAAGCTTTCTTT
CDR3aa: CASSYWETEAFF

d_gene: NA
v_gene: TRBV7-9
j_gene: TRBJ2-3
abundance: NA
CDR3nt: TGTGCCAGCAGCCGGGATATGGCAGATACGCAGTATTTT
CDR3aa: CASSRDMADTQYF